This T cell receptor beta chain comes out of a study of metastatic and nonmetastatic thyroid tumors. General study results and limits: Within blood and tumor, benign nodules reportedly had significantly lower TCR beta diversity than malignant thyroid tumors did.

Original processing methods: CDR3 differences across clinicopathological groups were used to build a distant-metastasis classifier for papillary thyroid cancer. TCRdb redid the clone calls on the PCR reads using MiXCR. The V and J calls follow TCRdb's processing rather than the paper's. The table has about 20,000 clones, 9% to 15% seen once. This clone was counted at least ten times. No antigen is known for it. Germline-derived CDR1 and CDR2 are SGHAT and FQDESV (reference sequence). This CDR3 has 18 residues. The V and J ends lost 5 bases and 4 bases respectively, with 26 bases between them. Thyroid surgery took place with no prior treatment in any patient.

V is TRBV11-1 and J is TRBJ1-1; D is ambiguous. Sequences were obtained from blood. The TCR sequence derives from a male donor with papillary thyroid cancer or a benign thyroid nodule (not recorded which). Some clones in this sample may be carry-over from other donors' samples. CDR3: CASSPSERRVLGRTEAFF. CDR3 coding DNA: TGTGCCAGCAGCCCTAGCGAGCGGAGGGTCTTGGGTCGCACTGAAGCTTTCTTT.